Included here is one T cell receptor (beta chain) sequence, with context. This clone was counted a single time. The clone's antigen remains unknown. Base qualities are not provided; no much larger clone lies one nucleotide away. The donors were included in the validation cohort of roughly 130 subjects, a group kept apart from the approximately 670-subject first cohort. The data were taken from a study of cytomegalovirus exposure and HLA in healthy donors (TCRdb year 2017). Concerning the study at large: According to a later analysis, the approximately 120 validation repertoires were produced on the same platform as the roughly 600 repertoires of the first cohort. The study aimed to test whether cataloging public T cell receptors could reveal signatures of past pathogen exposure. A separate validation cohort of some 130 different subjects was used in addition to the 666-subject first cohort. To predict cytomegalovirus infection status, the study combined high-throughput TCR immunosequencing, statistical association of individual TCRs with disease status, and machine learning. Summary of the overall study and its limitations: Most TCR sequences were seen in very few donors, while some public TCRs were found in many individuals. The study gave a list of more than 150 TCR beta chains associated with cytomegalovirus. Of the cluster scores, 90% to 95% were above 0 in a later analysis, which found that TCRs clustered in the first cohort also tended to co-occur in the 120 or so validation repertoires. It was suggested by the authors that the approach could potentially be generalized to other disease states and immunological phenotypes. A later analysis lacked HLA typing for the validation cohort, so it scored co-occurrence in that cohort across all 110 or so repertoires. In vitro tests confirmed that three of the cytomegalovirus-associated TCR beta chains recognize cytomegalovirus antigens. In both the original and validation cohorts, the classifier was reported to diagnose cytomegalovirus status with high specificity and sensitivity.

The method was the immunoSEQ multiplex PCR assay. The source study handled its data this way. A statistical classification framework was built for diagnosing cytomegalovirus status from the catalog of TCR beta chain sequences. TCRdb retrieved this table from immuneACCESS and kept in-frame rearrangements only. Not all clones are present; in checked studies, unresolved V genes account for under half, and no reason is known for the remainder. The DNA was the basis for D and trimming; V, J and clone size are from that table. The sample profile shows about 200,000 clones; 80% to 90% of them were found once. Around an eighth of the sample is taken by the ten largest. The CDR3 spans 15 residues, from the cysteine through the phenylalanine. The sequence is cut down to CDR3 DNA, 45 bases in frame from base 1. V lost 6 bases and J lost 9 bases; the stretch between them is 24 bases long. Via the germline V gene, CDR1 is MNHEY and CDR2 SVGAGI.

This TCR derives from a woman aged 30 to 39 in good health and CMV-seropositive. Here the chain combines TRBV6-5 and TRBJ2-7; D gene: possibly TRBD1, on 5 matching bases. Sample: PBMCs. The sequenced DNA: TGTGCCAGCAGCCCTTCCTATGGTACAGGAGCCGCGCAGTACTTC. Translated, this gives CASSPSYGTGAAQYF.